This TCR beta chain stems from a study of blood T cell repertoires in COVID-19. Study summary: Samples taken during acute and convalescent COVID-19 were collected in the United States, Italy and Spain. Sample material is recorded as cDNA or gDNA derived from T cells, B-cell-depleted T cells, or PBMCs.

Patients from Seattle were sampled longitudinally, starting during active infection. V lost 2 bases to trimming and J lost 3 bases, with 12 bases between them. Germline V CDR1 and CDR2: SGHRS, YFSETQ. The CDR3 spans 15 residues. Method: immunoSEQ multiplex PCR; TCRdb's copy keeps in-frame clones and lacks some. The data show over 60,000 clones, about four fifths seen once. The sample consisted of peripheral blood. The TCR sequence derives from a man aged 45-65 years with COVID-19, enrolled during active disease. The chain couples TRBV5-1 to TRBJ2-1; a possible D gene is TRBD2 (5 bases). The CDR3 reads CASSFGLAYYNEQFF. The DNA for the CDR3 is TGCGCCAGCAGCTTCGGGCTAGCATACTACAATGAGCAGTTCTTC.